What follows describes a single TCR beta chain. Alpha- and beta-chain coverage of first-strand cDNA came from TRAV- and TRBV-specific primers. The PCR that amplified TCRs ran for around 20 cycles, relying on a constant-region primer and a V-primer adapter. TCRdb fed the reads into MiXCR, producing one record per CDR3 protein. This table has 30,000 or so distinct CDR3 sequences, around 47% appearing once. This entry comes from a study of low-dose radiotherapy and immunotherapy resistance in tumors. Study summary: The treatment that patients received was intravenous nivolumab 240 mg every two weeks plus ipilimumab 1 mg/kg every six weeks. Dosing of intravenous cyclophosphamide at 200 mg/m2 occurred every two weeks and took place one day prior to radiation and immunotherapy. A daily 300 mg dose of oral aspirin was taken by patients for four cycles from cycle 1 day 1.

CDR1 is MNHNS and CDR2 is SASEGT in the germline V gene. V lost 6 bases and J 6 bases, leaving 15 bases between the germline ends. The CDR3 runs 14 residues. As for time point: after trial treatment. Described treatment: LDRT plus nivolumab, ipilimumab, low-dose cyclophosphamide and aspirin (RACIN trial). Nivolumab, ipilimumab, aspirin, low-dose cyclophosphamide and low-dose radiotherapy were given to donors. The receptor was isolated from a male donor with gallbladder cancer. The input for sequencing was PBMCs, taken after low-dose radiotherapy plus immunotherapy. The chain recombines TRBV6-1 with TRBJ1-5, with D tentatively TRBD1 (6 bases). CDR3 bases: TGTGCCAGCAGCTTAGAGGGGGGGAGTCAGCCCCAGCATTTT. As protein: CASSLEGGSQPQHF.